Listed below are T cell receptor beta chains from one sample, sequenced in a study of technical replicates of blood from a few donors. Sequencing was performed with immunoSEQ multiplex PCR; in TCRdb, only in-frame clones are kept and a portion is missing. The sample records 70,000 to 90,000 clones, 85% to 95% being singletons. Sample: T cells isolated from PBMCs. These receptors all come from a human donor in good health. The CDR3 runs from the conserved cysteine through the conserved F or W. The order of the fields is clone size, CDR3 length, J gene, D gene, V gene, CDR3 protein, CDR3 DNA. A D gene is named only where the DNA matches it firmly. Size is stated for part of the rows, as once, few or many counts, or as a class when the clone is expanded.

size: few
length: 12
J: TRBJ1-1
D: TRBD1
V: TRBV5-6
CDR3: CASSLDRGRAFF
DNA: TGTGCCAGCAGCTTGGACAGGGGACGGGCTTTCTTT

size: -
length: 13
J: TRBJ2-5
D: TRBD2
V: TRBV7-2
CDR3: CASSLHGGETQYF
DNA: TGTGCCAGCAGCCTCCACGGGGGGGAGACCCAGTACTTC

size: -
length: 15
J: TRBJ1-1
D: -
V: TRBV13
CDR3: CASSPPLRSNTEAFF
DNA: TGTGCCAGCAGCCCGCCCCTACGGTCCAACACTGAAGCTTTCTTT

size: -
length: 18
J: TRBJ2-1
D: -
V: TRBV4-3
CDR3: CASSQDARGRAPYNEQFF
DNA: TGCGCCAGCAGCCAAGATGCCAGGGGTCGAGCTCCCTACAATGAGCAGTTCTTC

size: -
length: 14
J: TRBJ2-7
D: -
V: TRBV18
CDR3: CASSPDRRSYEQYF
DNA: TGTGCCAGCTCACCAGACAGACGCTCCTACGAGCAGTACTTC

size: -
length: 14
J: TRBJ1-4
D: -
V: TRBV4-2
CDR3: CASSQGQVNEKLFF
DNA: TGTGCCAGCAGCCAAGGGCAGGTGAATGAAAAACTGTTTTTT

size: -
length: 13
J: TRBJ1-2
D: TRBD1
V: TRBV7-9
CDR3: CASSTRDSNGYTF
DNA: TGTGCCAGCAGCACCCGGGACAGTAATGGCTACACCTTC

size: -
length: 14
J: TRBJ1-2
D: -
V: TRBV7-6
CDR3: CASSPEVGDYGYTF
DNA: TGTGCCAGCAGCCCGGAGGTCGGGGACTATGGCTACACCTTC

size: -
length: 14
J: TRBJ2-7
D: -
V: TRBV28
CDR3: CASIPPGGLPEQYF
DNA: TGTGCCAGCATCCCCCCTGGGGGACTTCCCGAGCAGTACTTC

size: -
length: 16
J: TRBJ2-3
D: -
V: TRBV11-2
CDR3: CASSLHRAVSTDTQYF
DNA: TGTGCCAGCAGCTTACACAGGGCTGTCAGCACAGATACGCAGTATTTT

size: -
length: 11
J: TRBJ2-5
D: -
V: TRBV6-5
CDR3: CASSYGAIQYF
DNA: TGTGCCAGCAGTTACGGGGCTATCCAGTACTTC

size: few
length: 14
J: TRBJ2-7
D: TRBD2
V: TRBV11-2
CDR3: CASSFSRGAYEQYF
DNA: TGTGCCAGCAGCTTCTCGCGGGGGGCCTACGAGCAGTACTTC

size: -
length: 14
J: TRBJ2-1
D: TRBD2
V: TRBV29-1
CDR3: CSVETQREYYEQFF
DNA: TGCAGCGTTGAAACACAGCGGGAGTATTATGAGCAGTTCTTC

size: -
length: 14
J: TRBJ1-1
D: TRBD1
V: TRBV13
CDR3: CASSADRGYTEAFF
DNA: TGTGCCAGCAGCGCCGACAGGGGGTACACTGAAGCTTTCTTT

size: -
length: 14
J: TRBJ1-1
D: -
V: TRBV27
CDR3: CASSLVSMNTEAFF
DNA: TGTGCCAGCAGTTTAGTCAGTATGAACACTGAAGCTTTCTTT

size: -
length: 16
J: TRBJ2-3
D: TRBD2
V: TRBV7-2
CDR3: CASSLPRAGVSDTQYF
DNA: TGTGCCAGCAGCTTACCGAGAGCGGGAGTGTCAGATACGCAGTATTTT

size: -
length: 14
J: TRBJ2-1
D: -
V: TRBV5-1
CDR3: CASSLSLYANEQFF
DNA: TGCGCCAGCAGCTTAAGCCTTTACGCCAATGAGCAGTTCTTC

size: -
length: 15
J: TRBJ2-5
D: -
V: TRBV7-2
CDR3: CASSLAITGQETQYF
DNA: TGTGCCAGCAGCTTAGCTATAACAGGCCAAGAGACCCAGTACTTC

size: -
length: 15
J: TRBJ2-1
D: -
V: TRBV2
CDR3: CASSEQGFIGNEQFF
DNA: TGTGCCAGCAGTGAACAGGGCTTCATAGGGAATGAGCAGTTCTTC

size: -
length: 13
J: TRBJ1-1
D: -
V: TRBV6-1
CDR3: CASRISGVLEAFF
DNA: TGTGCCAGCAGAATATCAGGGGTCCTAGAAGCTTTCTTT

size: -
length: 15
J: TRBJ2-7
D: -
V: TRBV27
CDR3: CASSYFSGSDYEQYF
DNA: TGTGCCAGCAGTTATTTTTCGGGAAGTGACTACGAGCAGTACTTC

size: -
length: 14
J: TRBJ2-1
D: -
V: TRBV5-4
CDR3: CASSLAAGRNEQFF
DNA: TGTGCCAGCAGCTTGGCCGCAGGGAGGAATGAGCAGTTCTTC

size: once
length: 14
J: TRBJ2-7
D: -
V: TRBV9
CDR3: CASSVENIPGEQYF
DNA: TGTGCCAGCAGCGTAGAAAACATCCCGGGGGAGCAGTACTTC

size: -
length: 18
J: TRBJ2-2
D: -
V: TRBV5-5
CDR3: CASSLDQAGRGNTGELFF
DNA: TGTGCCAGCAGCTTGGATCAGGCTGGTAGGGGAAACACCGGGGAGCTGTTTTTT

size: -
length: 15
J: TRBJ2-1
D: -
V: TRBV5-8
CDR3: CASSFHSGGYNEQFF
DNA: TGTGCCAGCAGCTTCCACAGCGGTGGTTACAATGAGCAGTTCTTC

size: -
length: 14
J: TRBJ1-4
D: -
V: TRBV9
CDR3: CASSAGTGGEKLFF
DNA: TGTGCCAGCAGCGCCGGGACCGGGGGTGAAAAACTGTTTTTT

size: -
length: 14
J: TRBJ1-2
D: -
V: TRBV5-1
CDR3: CASSLASVQGGYTF
DNA: TGCGCCAGCAGCTTGGCCTCGGTCCAGGGTGGCTACACCTTC

size: -
length: 13
J: TRBJ1-1
D: -
V: TRBV30
CDR3: CAWSVLSHTEAFF
DNA: TGTGCCTGGAGTGTTCTTTCTCACACTGAAGCTTTCTTT

size: once
length: 12
J: TRBJ2-7
D: TRBD1
V: TRBV19
CDR3: CASSSTGVEQYF
DNA: TGTGCCAGTAGTTCGACAGGGGTCGAGCAGTACTTC

size: -
length: 15
J: TRBJ2-3
D: TRBD2
V: TRBV7-2
CDR3: CASSLVASGKDTQYF
DNA: TGTGCCAGCAGCTTAGTTGCTAGCGGGAAAGATACGCAGTATTTT

size: -
length: 15
J: TRBJ2-3
D: TRBD2
V: TRBV7-3
CDR3: CASSPGLGGTDTQYF
DNA: TGTGCCAGCAGCCCTGGACTAGGAGGCACAGATACGCAGTATTTT

size: -
length: 16
J: TRBJ2-3
D: TRBD1
V: TRBV6-5
CDR3: CASSYSRDRVTDTQYF
DNA: TGTGCCAGCAGTTACTCGCGGGACAGGGTCACAGATACGCAGTATTTT

size: -
length: 17
J: TRBJ1-5
D: -
V: TRBV19
CDR3: CASSQVPVQGLEQPQHF
DNA: TGTGCCAGTAGTCAGGTCCCTGTCCAGGGGTTGGAGCAGCCCCAGCATTTT

size: -
length: 18
J: TRBJ1-1
D: TRBD1
V: TRBV27
CDR3: CASSLSGQGPAMNTEAFF
DNA: TGTGCCAGCAGTTTATCGGGACAGGGTCCCGCTATGAACACTGAAGCTTTCTTT

size: -
length: 15
J: TRBJ2-3
D: -
V: TRBV4-1
CDR3: CASSPFWEETDTQYF
DNA: TGCGCCAGCAGCCCGTTCTGGGAGGAAACAGATACGCAGTATTTT

size: -
length: 14
J: TRBJ2-2
D: TRBD1
V: TRBV28
CDR3: CASRGTGSTGELFF
DNA: TGTGCCAGCAGGGGGACAGGGAGTACCGGGGAGCTGTTTTTT

size: -
length: 16
J: TRBJ1-2
D: TRBD1
V: TRBV28
CDR3: CASSDRGIREVYGYTF
DNA: TGTGCCAGCAGTGACAGGGGAATACGCGAGGTCTATGGCTACACCTTC

size: once
length: 13
J: TRBJ1-1
D: -
V: TRBV5-1
CDR3: CASSSYLDSEAFF
DNA: TGCGCCAGCAGCTCCTACCTCGACAGTGAAGCTTTCTTT

size: -
length: 14
J: TRBJ2-4
D: -
V: TRBV9
CDR3: CASSVDPGSDIQYF
DNA: TGTGCCAGCAGCGTAGATCCAGGGTCGGACATTCAGTACTTC

size: -
length: 19
J: TRBJ2-1
D: TRBD2
V: TRBV5-6
CDR3: CASSLARGLAESSYNEQFF
DNA: TGTGCCAGCAGCTTGGCCAGAGGGCTAGCGGAAAGCTCCTACAATGAGCAGTTCTTC

size: -
length: 18
J: TRBJ2-7
D: TRBD2
V: TRBV7-8
CDR3: CASSPRLTGSSGREEQYF
DNA: TGTGCCAGCAGCCCACGACTTACGGGGTCTAGCGGGAGGGAAGAGCAGTACTTC

size: -
length: 17
J: TRBJ2-1
D: TRBD2
V: TRBV5-1
CDR3: CASSLDSRLADYNEQFF
DNA: TGCGCCAGCAGCTTGGATAGCCGACTAGCGGACTACAATGAGCAGTTCTTC

size: once
length: 15
J: TRBJ2-7
D: -
V: TRBV11-2
CDR3: CASSPGFASSYEQYF
DNA: TGTGCCAGCAGCCCAGGGTTCGCTAGCTCCTACGAGCAGTACTTC

size: -
length: 16
J: TRBJ2-7
D: TRBD2
V: TRBV28
CDR3: CASSVNRLARVYEQYF
DNA: TGTGCCAGCAGTGTAAACCGACTAGCCAGGGTGTACGAGCAGTACTTC

size: -
length: 16
J: TRBJ1-4
D: TRBD1
V: TRBV5-4
CDR3: CASSPDRASTNEKLFF
DNA: TGTGCCAGCAGCCCCGACAGGGCCTCAACTAATGAAAAACTGTTTTTT

size: -
length: 15
J: TRBJ1-1
D: TRBD1
V: TRBV6-1
CDR3: CASSKQGAGNTEAFF
DNA: TGTGCCAGCAGTAAACAGGGGGCCGGGAACACTGAAGCTTTCTTT

size: -
length: 15
J: TRBJ2-1
D: -
V: TRBV19
CDR3: CASTPTEVIYNEQFF
DNA: TGTGCCAGTACTCCAACTGAGGTGATCTACAATGAGCAGTTCTTC

size: -
length: 14
J: TRBJ2-7
D: -
V: TRBV5-4
CDR3: CASSLVGRPYEQYF
DNA: TGTGCCAGCAGCTTGGTCGGCAGGCCCTACGAGCAGTACTTC